The clone carrying this T cell receptor (beta chain) has a handful of counts. The target antigen is unknown. A much larger clone lies one base from this, so it may be a read error. The same CDR3 is also encoded by other DNA sequences in this sample. V dropped 3 bases and J dropped 1 base, with 7 bases sitting between them. The CDR3 runs to 14 residues. Germline lookup yields CDR1 MDHEN and CDR2 SYDVKM. Produced via immunoSEQ multiplex PCR; TCRdb's table is partial and in-frame only. The sample contains around 400,000 clones, roughly 89% of which appear only once. The data stem from a study of cytomegalovirus exposure and HLA in healthy donors. Study-level points and caveats: The study flagged some 170 TCR beta chains as cytomegalovirus-associated. A few chains tied to CMV proved CMV antigen-specific in vitro. Generally TCR sequences proved uncommon, though certain public TCRs appeared in numerous donors. One later analysis, an examination of the 120 validation repertoires, found that first-cohort TCR clusters tended to co-occur in them.

This chain joins TRBV28 and TRBJ1-5; D is perhaps TRBD1 (5 bases). What was sequenced was PBMCs. The receptor's source is a woman under 30 in good health and CMV-seronegative. CDR3 bases: TGTGCCAGCAGTTTCGGGGGAAGCAATCAGCCCCAGCATTTT. Translated: CASSFGGSNQPQHF.